This TCR beta chain was observed in a study of cytomegalovirus exposure and HLA in healthy donors. Study findings and constraints: Rarity characterized most TCR sequences, yet some public TCRs appeared in many donors. In vitro experiments confirmed that three CMV-associated chains were specific for CMV antigens.

As to this clone: Its cognate antigen is unknown.

Measured with immunoSEQ multiplex PCR; TCRdb has only the in-frame clones, and not every one. The table includes about 130,000 clones, around 92% detected once. In germline, CDR1 is SGHRS, CDR2 YFSETQ. This CDR3 is built from 13 residues. Between the trimmed V and J ends, which lost 2 bases and 4 bases, there was a span of 8 bases. V is TRBV5-1 and J is TRBJ2-3, with D uncertain. This TCR derives from a man aged 25 to 40 in good health and CMV-seronegative. The sequencing input was PBMCs. CDR3 amino acids: CASSFGTADTQYF. In DNA form, the CDR3 reads TGCGCCAGCAGCTTTGGAACAGCAGATACGCAGTATTTT.